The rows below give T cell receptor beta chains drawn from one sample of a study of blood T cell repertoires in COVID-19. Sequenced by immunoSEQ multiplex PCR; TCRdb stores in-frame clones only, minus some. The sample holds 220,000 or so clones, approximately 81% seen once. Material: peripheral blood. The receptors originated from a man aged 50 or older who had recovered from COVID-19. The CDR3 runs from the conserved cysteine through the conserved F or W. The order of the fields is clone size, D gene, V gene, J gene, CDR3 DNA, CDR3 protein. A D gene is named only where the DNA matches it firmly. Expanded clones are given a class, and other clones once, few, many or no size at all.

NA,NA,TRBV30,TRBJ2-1,TGTGCCTGGAGTGTCTTGGCGGGGAGTCGGGATGAGCAGTTCTTC,CAWSVLAGSRDEQFF
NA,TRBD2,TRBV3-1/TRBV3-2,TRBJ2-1,TGTGCCAGCAGCCAGGACGTGACTAGCGGTTCCTACAATGAGCAGTTCTTC,CASSQDVTSGSYNEQFF
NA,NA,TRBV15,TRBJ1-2,TGTGCCACCAGCAGAGATCGAGGGCCGCTATATGGCTACACCTTC,CATSRDRGPLYGYTF
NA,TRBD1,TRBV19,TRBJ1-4,TGTGCCAGTAGTGGACAGGAGGAGGCTAATGAAAAACTGTTTTTT,CASSGQEEANEKLFF
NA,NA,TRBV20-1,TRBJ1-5,TGCAGTGCTAGTCCCCTTTTGAGCAATCAGCCCCAGCATTTT,CSASPLLSNQPQHF
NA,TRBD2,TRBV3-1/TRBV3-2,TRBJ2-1,TGTGCCAGCAGCCAAACTAGCGTTGGTGAGCAGTTCTTC,CASSQTSVGEQFF
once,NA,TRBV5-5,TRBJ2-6,TGTGCCAGCAGCCTGCCCCGAACAGGCTCTGGGGCCAACGTCCTGACTTTC,CASSLPRTGSGANVLTF
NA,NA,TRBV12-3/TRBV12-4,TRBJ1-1,TGTGCCAGCAGGCCTATGGACACTGAAGCTTTCTTT,CASRPMDTEAFF
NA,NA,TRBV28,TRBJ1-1,TGTGCCAGCAGTGGCAGGGTAGGGGACACTGAAGCTTTCTTT,CASSGRVGDTEAFF
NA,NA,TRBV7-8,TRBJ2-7,TGTGCCAGCAGCTTAGAATCCCTTGGCCTCAGGGGCGAGCAGTACTTC,CASSLESLGLRGEQYF
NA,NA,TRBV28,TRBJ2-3,TGTGCCAGCAGTTTACCCATCCAGGGCCTTCCCTCCACAGATACGCAGTATTTT,CASSLPIQGLPSTDTQYF
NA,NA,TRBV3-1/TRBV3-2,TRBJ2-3,TGTGCCAGCAGCCATCAACTAGATACGCAGTATTTT,CASSHQLDTQYF
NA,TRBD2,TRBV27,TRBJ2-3,TGTGCCAGCAGTTTAAGGGGGACTAGCGGAGTTAGCACAGATACGCAGTATTTT,CASSLRGTSGVSTDTQYF
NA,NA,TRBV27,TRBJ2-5,TGTGCCAGCAGTTTACGGGACTCCCGGACCCAGTACTTC,CASSLRDSRTQYF
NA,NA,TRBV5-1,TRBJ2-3,TGCGCCAGCAGCCCTTCCACAGATACGCAGTATTTT,CASSPSTDTQYF
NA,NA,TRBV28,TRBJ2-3,TGTGCCTCAGCCCTGGCGAGGAGGTCAGATACGCAGTATTTT,CASALARRSDTQYF
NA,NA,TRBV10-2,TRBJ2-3,TGCGCCAGCGCGGCCCGGCCCACAGATACGCAGTATTTT,CASAARPTDTQYF
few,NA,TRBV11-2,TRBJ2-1,TGTGCCAGCAGCTTAGATAGATTGCCCGGACTTCTCACCCACAATGAGCAGTTCTTC,CASSLDRLPGLLTHNEQFF
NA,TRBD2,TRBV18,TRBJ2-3,TGTGCCAGCTCAGGGCTAGCGGGAGGCACAGATACGCAGTATTTT,CASSGLAGGTDTQYF
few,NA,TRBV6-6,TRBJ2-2,TGTGCCAGCAGACCCCAACAGGGTGTTGTGCTGTTTTTT,CASRPQQGVVLFF
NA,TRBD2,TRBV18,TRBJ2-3,TGTGCCAGCTCACCTCGGGGACTAGCGGTCACAGATACGCAGTATTTT,CASSPRGLAVTDTQYF
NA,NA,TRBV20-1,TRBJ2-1,TGCAGTGCTAGTCCGGGTGTGGATGAGCAGTTCTTC,CSASPGVDEQFF
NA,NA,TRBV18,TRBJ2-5,TGTGCCAGCTCACCGAAAGGACAACAAGAGACCCAGTACTTC,CASSPKGQQETQYF
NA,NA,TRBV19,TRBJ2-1,TGTGCCAGTAGTATAGGGGGACTCCAGGGCTCCTACAATGAGCAGTTCTTC,CASSIGGLQGSYNEQFF
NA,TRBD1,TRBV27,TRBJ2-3,TGTGCCAGCAGCCTCGGACAGGGCACAGATACGCAGTATTTT,CASSLGQGTDTQYF
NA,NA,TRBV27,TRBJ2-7,TGTGCCAGCAGTTTATATCTCTCGGGCGAGCAGTACTTC,CASSLYLSGEQYF
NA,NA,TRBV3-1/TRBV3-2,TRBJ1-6,TGTGCCAGCAGCCAAGATGGGGGGGCTGATAATTCACCCCTCCACTTT,CASSQDGGADNSPLHF
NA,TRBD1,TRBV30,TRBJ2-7,TGTGCCTGGAGTAACAAGGGACAGAGATACTCCTACGAGCAGTACTTC,CAWSNKGQRYSYEQYF
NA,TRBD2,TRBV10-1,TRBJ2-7,TGCGCCAGCAGTGAGTGTTGGCTAGCGGGACGAGACGAGCAGTACTTC,CASSECWLAGRDEQYF
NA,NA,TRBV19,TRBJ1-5,TGTGCCAGTATAGGGAGGCCGGGCAATCAGCCCCAGCATTTT,CASIGRPGNQPQHF
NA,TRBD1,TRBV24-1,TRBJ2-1,TGTGCCACCAGTGAGTACTCCCCGGGACAGGGGATTGTAGGTGAGCAGTTCTTC,CATSEYSPGQGIVGEQFF
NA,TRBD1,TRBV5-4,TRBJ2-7,TGTGCCAGCAGCTTGGGAGACAGGGGCAGTTGGAGCTCCTACGAGCAGTACTTC,CASSLGDRGSWSSYEQYF
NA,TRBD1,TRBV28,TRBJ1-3,TGTGCCAGCAGTTTATGGACAGGGGGGGGTGACACCATATATTTT,CASSLWTGGGDTIYF
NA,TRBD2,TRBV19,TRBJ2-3,TGTGCCAGTAGCCTCGGCGGGAGGACAGATACGCAGTATTTT,CASSLGGRTDTQYF
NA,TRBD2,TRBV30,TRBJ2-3,TGTGCCTGGGGCCAACTAGCGGGGGGCCCAGATACGCAGTATTTT,CAWGQLAGGPDTQYF
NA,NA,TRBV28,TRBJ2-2,TGTGCCAGCGGGTATCTTAGCGGCCAATTCACCGGGGAGCTGTTTTTT,CASGYLSGQFTGELFF
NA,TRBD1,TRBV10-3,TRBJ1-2,TGTGCCACCTGGGAAGGGACAGCCTACTATGGCTACACCTTC,CATWEGTAYYGYTF
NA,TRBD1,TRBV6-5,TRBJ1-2,TGTGCCAGCAGTCCCCAGGGGGCTGGCTGGGGCTACACCTTC,CASSPQGAGWGYTF
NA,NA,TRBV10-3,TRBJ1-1,TGTGCCATCAGTGCGGACGGGGAGAACACTGAAGCTTTCTTT,CAISADGENTEAFF
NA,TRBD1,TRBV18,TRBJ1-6,TGTGCCAGCTCAACAGGGGTGGCTTCACCCCTCCACTTT,CASSTGVASPLHF
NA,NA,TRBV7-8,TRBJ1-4,TGTGCCAGCAGAAAAACTCAGGGGTCCATCGCAACTAATGAAAAACTGTTTTTT,CASRKTQGSIATNEKLFF
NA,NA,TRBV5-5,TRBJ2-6,TGTGCCAGCAGTTCCCTCCCTGGCCCACAGGGTTCCGGGGCCAACGTCCTGACTTTC,CASSSLPGPQGSGANVLTF
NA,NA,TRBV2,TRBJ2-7,TGTGCCAGCAGGGGAGGAGGGATCGAGCAGTACTTC,CASRGGGIEQYF
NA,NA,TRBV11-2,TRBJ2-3,TGTGCCAGCAGCTTAGGACAAAGCACAGATACGCAGTATTTT,CASSLGQSTDTQYF
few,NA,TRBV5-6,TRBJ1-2,TGTGCCAGCAGCTTGGACAGTCTCCAAATTAACTATGGCTACACCTTC,CASSLDSLQINYGYTF
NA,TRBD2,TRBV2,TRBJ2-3,TGTGCCAGCAGTGAACAAGCGGGAGTTGTTGATACGCAGTATTTT,CASSEQAGVVDTQYF
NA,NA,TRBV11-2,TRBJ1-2,TGTGCCAGCAGCTTAATTGGGAGCTATGGCTACACCTTC,CASSLIGSYGYTF
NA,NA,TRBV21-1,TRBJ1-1,TGTGCCAGCAGCAAAAGGCCAGGACAGGCCACCTGTCGGATGAACACTGAAGCTTTCTTT,CASSKRPGQATCRMNTEAFF
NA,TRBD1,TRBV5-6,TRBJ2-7,TGTGCCAGCAGCTTGCCTAGGACAGGGGGTAAATCCTACGAGCAGTACTTC,CASSLPRTGGKSYEQYF
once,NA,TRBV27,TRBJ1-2,TGTGCCAGCAGTTTATCGGCAGGGGTACATGGCTACACCTTC,CASSLSAGVHGYTF